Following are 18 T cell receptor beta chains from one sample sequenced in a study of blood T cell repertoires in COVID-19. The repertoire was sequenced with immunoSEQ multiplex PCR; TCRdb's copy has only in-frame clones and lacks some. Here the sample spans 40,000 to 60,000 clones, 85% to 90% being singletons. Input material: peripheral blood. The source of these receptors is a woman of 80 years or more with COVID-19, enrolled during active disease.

The CDR3 is CASSPTEFTISGNTIYF. CDR3 in DNA: TGTGCCAGCAGTCCAACAGAATTCACAATCTCTGGAAACACCATATATTTT. The rearrangement uses TRBV6-6 and TRBJ1-3; the D is unclear. Trimming pared 5 bases from V and 0 bases from J, leaving 17 bases between. The germline CDR1 and CDR2 sequences are MNHNY and SVGAGI (reference sequence). The CDR3 totals 17 residues.

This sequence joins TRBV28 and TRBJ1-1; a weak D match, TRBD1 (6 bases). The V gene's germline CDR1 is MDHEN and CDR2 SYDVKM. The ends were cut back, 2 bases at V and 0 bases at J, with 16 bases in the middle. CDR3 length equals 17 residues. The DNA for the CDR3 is TGTGCCAGCAGTTTACCGTGGGGGGGCGGACTGAACACTGAAGCTTTCTTT. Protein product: CASSLPWGGGLNTEAFF. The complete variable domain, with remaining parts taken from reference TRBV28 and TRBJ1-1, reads DVKVTQSSRYLVKRTGEKVFLECVQDMDHENMFWYRQDPGLGLRLIYFSYDVKMKEKGDIPEGYSVSREKKERFSLILESASTNQTSMYLCASSLPWGGGLNTEAFFGQGTRLTVV.

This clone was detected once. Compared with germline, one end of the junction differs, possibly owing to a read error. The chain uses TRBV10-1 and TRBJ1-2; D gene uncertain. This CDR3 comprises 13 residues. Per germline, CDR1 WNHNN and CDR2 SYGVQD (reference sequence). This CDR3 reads CASSPSLYYGYAF. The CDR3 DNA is TGCGCCAGCAGTCCGTCTCTGTACTATGGCTACGCCTTC.

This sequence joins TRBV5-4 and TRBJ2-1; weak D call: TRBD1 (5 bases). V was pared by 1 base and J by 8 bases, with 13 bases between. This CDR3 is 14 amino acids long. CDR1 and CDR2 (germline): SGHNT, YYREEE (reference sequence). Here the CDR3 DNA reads TGTGCCAGCAGCTTGTATCAGGGTGGGGATGAGCAGTTCTTC. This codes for CASSLYQGGDEQFF.

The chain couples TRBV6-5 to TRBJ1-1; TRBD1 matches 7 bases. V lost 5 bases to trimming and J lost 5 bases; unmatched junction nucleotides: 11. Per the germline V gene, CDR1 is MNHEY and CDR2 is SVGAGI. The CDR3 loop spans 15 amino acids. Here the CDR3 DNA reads TGTGCCAGCAGTACCGGACAGGACTTGAGGACTGAAGCTTTCTTT. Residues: CASSTGQDLRTEAFF.

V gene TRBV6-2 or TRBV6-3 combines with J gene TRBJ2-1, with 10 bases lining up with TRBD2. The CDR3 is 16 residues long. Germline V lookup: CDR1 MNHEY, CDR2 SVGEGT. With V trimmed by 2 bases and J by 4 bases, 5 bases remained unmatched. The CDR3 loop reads CASSYLGTSVYNEQFF. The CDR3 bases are TGTGCCAGCAGTTACCTTGGGACTAGCGTATACAATGAGCAGTTCTTC.

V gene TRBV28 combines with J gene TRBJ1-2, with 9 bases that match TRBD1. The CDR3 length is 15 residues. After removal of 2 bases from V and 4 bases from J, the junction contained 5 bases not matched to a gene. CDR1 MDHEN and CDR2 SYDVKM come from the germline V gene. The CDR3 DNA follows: TGTGCCAGCAGTTTAAGTGGGACAGGGACCTATGGCTACACCTTC. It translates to CASSLSGTGTYGYTF.

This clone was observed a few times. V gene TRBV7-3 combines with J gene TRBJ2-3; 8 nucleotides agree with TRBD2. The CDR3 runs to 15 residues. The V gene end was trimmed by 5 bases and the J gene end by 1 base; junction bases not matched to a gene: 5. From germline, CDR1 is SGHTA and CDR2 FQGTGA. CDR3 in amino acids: CASSVSGGRTDTQYF. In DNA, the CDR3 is TGTGCCAGCAGCGTCAGCGGGGGCCGCACAGATACGCAGTATTTT.

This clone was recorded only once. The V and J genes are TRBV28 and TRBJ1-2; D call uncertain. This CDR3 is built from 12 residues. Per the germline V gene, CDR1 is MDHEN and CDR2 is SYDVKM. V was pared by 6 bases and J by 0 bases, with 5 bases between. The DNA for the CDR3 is TGTGCCAGCAGCTCTTCTAACTATGGCTACACCTTC. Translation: CASSSSNYGYTF.

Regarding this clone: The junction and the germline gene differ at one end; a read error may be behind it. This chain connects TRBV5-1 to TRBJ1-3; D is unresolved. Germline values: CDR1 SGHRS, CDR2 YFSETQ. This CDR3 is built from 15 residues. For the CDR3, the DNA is TGCGCCAGCAGAAGGGAGTGGAGCTCTGGAAACACCACATATTTT. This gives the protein CASRREWSSGNTTYF.

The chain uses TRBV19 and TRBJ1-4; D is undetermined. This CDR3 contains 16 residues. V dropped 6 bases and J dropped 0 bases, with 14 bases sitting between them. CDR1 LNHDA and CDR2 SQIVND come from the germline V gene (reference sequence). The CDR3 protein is CASSLGGGPTNEKLFF. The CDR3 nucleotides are TGTGCCAGTAGCTTAGGAGGAGGCCCAACTAATGAAAAACTGTTTTTT.

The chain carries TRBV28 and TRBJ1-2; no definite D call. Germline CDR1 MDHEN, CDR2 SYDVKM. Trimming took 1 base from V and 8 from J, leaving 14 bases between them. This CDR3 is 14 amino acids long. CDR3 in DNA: TGTGCCAGCAGTTTATACGGCGGCTCTGGGGGCTACACCTTC. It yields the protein CASSLYGGSGGYTF.

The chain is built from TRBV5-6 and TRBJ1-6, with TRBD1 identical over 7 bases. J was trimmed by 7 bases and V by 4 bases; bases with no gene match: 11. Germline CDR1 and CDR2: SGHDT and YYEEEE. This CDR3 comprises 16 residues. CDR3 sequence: CASSRLDRAPNSPLHF. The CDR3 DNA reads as TGTGCCAGCAGCCGCCTCGACAGGGCCCCGAATTCACCCCTCCACTTT.

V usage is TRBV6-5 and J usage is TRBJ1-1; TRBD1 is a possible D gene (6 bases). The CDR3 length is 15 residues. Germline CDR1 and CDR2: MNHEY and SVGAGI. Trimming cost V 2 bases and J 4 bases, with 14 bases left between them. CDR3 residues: CASSYEGGAPTEAFF. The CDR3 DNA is TGTGCCAGCAGTTACGAGGGGGGGGCGCCCACTGAAGCTTTCTTT.

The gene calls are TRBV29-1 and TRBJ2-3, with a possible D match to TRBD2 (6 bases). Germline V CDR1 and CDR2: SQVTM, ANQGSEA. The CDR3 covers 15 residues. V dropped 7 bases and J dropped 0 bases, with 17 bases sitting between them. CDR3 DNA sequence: TGCAGCGCTGGCCGAACGGGGGTTAGCACAGATACGCAGTATTTT. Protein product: CSAGRTGVSTDTQYF.

The CDR3 sequence: CASSFGGPSSYNEQFF. As DNA, the CDR3 is TGTGCCAGCAGCTTCGGCGGGCCAAGCTCCTACAATGAGCAGTTCTTC. The chain joins TRBV5-4 to TRBJ2-1; possibly TRBD2 for D (5 bases). Trimming pared 2 bases from V and 0 bases from J, leaving 12 bases between. Germline-derived CDR1 and CDR2 are SGHNT and YYREEE (reference sequence). The length of the CDR3 is 16 residues. The full variable domain, its missing parts supplied by reference TRBV5-4 and TRBJ2-1, is ETGVTQSPTHLIKTRGQQVTLRCSSQSGHNTVSWYQQALGQGPQFIFQYYREEENGRGNFPPRFSGLQFPNYSSELNVNALELDDSALYLCASSFGGPSSYNEQFFGPGTRLTVL.

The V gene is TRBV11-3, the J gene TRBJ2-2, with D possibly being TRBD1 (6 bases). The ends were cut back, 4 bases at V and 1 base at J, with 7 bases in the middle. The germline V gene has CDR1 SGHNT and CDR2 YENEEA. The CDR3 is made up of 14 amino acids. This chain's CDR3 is CASSWGLNTGELFF. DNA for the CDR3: TGTGCCAGCAGCTGGGGGCTGAACACCGGGGAGCTGTTTTTT.

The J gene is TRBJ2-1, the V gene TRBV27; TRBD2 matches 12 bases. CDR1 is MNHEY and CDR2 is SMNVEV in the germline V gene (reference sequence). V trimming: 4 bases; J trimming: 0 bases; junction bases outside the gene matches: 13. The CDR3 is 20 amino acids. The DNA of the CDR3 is TGTGCCAGCAGTTCCCCACTGGCTAGCGGGAGGGCCGGCTCCTACAATGAGCAGTTCTTC. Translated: CASSSPLASGRAGSYNEQFF.